These 8 T cell receptor delta chains originate from one sample sequenced in a study of gamma-delta chains in newborns, infants, children. TCRdb redid clone calling on the reads using CATT. The sample lists 3,000 to 4,000 delta-chain clones; about 4.6% were seen once. What was sequenced was blood. These receptor sequences come from a child who was a newborn, infant or young child, either healthy, febrile or measles-vaccinated (not recorded which).

Regarding this clone: The same CDR3 also results from other DNA sequences found in this sample. This chain connects TRDV2 to TRDJ1; D is unresolved. The CDR3 is 25 residues long. CDR1 is GEAIGNYY, CDR2 EKD, per germline. Trimming cost V 3 bases and J 4 bases, with 47 bases left between them. The CDR3 protein is CACDPVGRSMGDQRPPGRTLDKLIF. In DNA, the CDR3 is TGTGCCTGTGACCCCGTTGGGCGTTCGATGGGAGATCAGAGGCCTCCGGGGCGGACTCTCGATAAACTCATCTTT.

The sample holds a few counts of this clone. It may be a read error: a sequence one base away is much more abundant. The CDR3 nucleotides are TGTGCCTGTGACACGTTGGGGGATACTTTAGGGTACACCTATAAACTCATCTTT. Protein product: CACDTLGDTLGYTYKLIF. The rearrangement uses TRDV2 and TRDJ1, with TRDD3 identical over 10 bases. The CDR3 runs 18 residues. Germline CDR1 and CDR2: GEAIGNYY and EKD.

This clone has just a few counts. A much larger clone lies one base from this, so it may be a read error. The CDR3 coding sequence is TGTGCAGCAAGCGCGTCCCAATTTCGACCCCGGTACTGGGGGATACGCCCATACACCGATAAAATCATCTTT. Amino acids: CAASASQFRPRYWGIRPYTDKIIF. This chain uses TRAV29/DV5 with TRDJ1, with 13 bases that match TRDD3. CDR3 length equals 24 residues. Germline V gene sequence: CDR1 NSMFDY, CDR2 ISSIKDK.

Remarks on this clone: This sequence may be a read error, since a much larger clone differs from it by one base. The same CDR3 can be traced to other DNA sequences in this sample. The chain is built from TRDV2 and TRDJ1; weak D call: TRDD3 (6 bases). The CDR3 sequence is 16 residues long. Germline CDR1 GEAIGNYY, CDR2 EKD. V was cut by 2 bases and J by 1 base, with 16 bases left in between. CDR3 in DNA: TGTGCCTGTGACAGCATGGGGGGAACGGCCACCGATAAACTCATCTTT. Protein product: CACDSMGGTATDKLIF.

Within the sample, this clone is medium-sized. This sequence joins TRDV2 and TRDJ1; the match to TRDD3 covers 10 bases. Per germline, CDR1 GEAIGNYY and CDR2 EKD. V shed 1 base and J 0 bases; nucleotides not matched to a gene: 7. This CDR3 region has 17 residues. Written as DNA, the CDR3 is TGTGCCTGTGACACGCTACTGGGGGATCTGTACACCGATAAACTCATCTTT. Amino acid sequence: CACDTLLGDLYTDKLIF.

As to this clone: Given a much more abundant clone one base away, this may be a read error. Within the sample, other DNA sequences also encode this same CDR3. The chain couples TRDV2 to TRDJ2; TRDD3 matches 8 bases. The CDR3 has 18 amino acids. Germline assignment: CDR1 GEAIGNYY and CDR2 EKD. CDR3 loop: CACDTLLGGPAATAQLFF. CDR3 DNA: TGTGCCTGTGACACTCTACTGGGGGGCCCTGCCGCGACAGCACAACTCTTCTTC.

This clone was recorded a few times. The protein TCRdb gives is from a much larger clone and does not agree with this DNA's translation at residue 10, likely a read error; the protein shown here comes from the DNA. The chain employs TRDV2 and TRDJ1; 12 bases line up with TRDD3. CDR1 GEAIGNYY and CDR2 EKD come from the germline V gene. Trimming at V came to 4 bases and at J to 2 bases, leaving 7 bases not matched to a gene. The CDR3 runs to 16 residues. Here the CDR3 reads CACDGLGDTATDKLIF. In DNA, the CDR3 is TGTGCCTGTGATGGTCTGGGGGATACGGCGACCGATAAACTCATCTTT.

The sample holds a few counts of this clone. Possible read error: a much larger clone is one base away. The sample holds other DNA sequences that translate to the same CDR3. The CDR3 DNA reads as TGTGCAGCAATAGGGGAGGGGACCCTCCCACTTTACACCGATAAACTCATCTTC. Encoded protein: CAAIGEGTLPLYTDKLIF. The chain has TRAV29/DV5 and TRDJ1; D might be TRDD3 (5 bases). Germline loops: CDR1 NSMFDY, CDR2 ISSIKDK. CDR3 length: 18 amino acids. Together with reference TRAV29/DV5 and TRDJ1, the CDR3 gives the full variable domain: DQQVKQNSPSLSVQEGRISILNCDYTNSMFDYFLWYKKYPAEGPTFLISISSIKDKNEDGRFTVFLNKSAKHLSLHIVPSQPGDSAVYFCAAIGEGTLPLYTDKLIFGKGTRVTVEP.